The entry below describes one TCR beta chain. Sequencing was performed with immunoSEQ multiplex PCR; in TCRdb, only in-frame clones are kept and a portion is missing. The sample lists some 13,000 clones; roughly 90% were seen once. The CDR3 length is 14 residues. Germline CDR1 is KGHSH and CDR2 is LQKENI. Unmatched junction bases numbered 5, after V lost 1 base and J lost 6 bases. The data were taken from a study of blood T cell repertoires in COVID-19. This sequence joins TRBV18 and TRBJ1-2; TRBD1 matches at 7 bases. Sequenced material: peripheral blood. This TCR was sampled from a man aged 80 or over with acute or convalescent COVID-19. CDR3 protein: CASSPQGGVNGYTF. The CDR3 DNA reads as TGTGCCAGCTCACCACAAGGGGGCGTTAATGGCTACACCTTC.